Sequencing of this T cell receptor beta chain was carried out in a study of cytomegalovirus exposure and HLA in healthy donors. PCR primers comprised 60 Vbeta and 13 Jbeta primers. The assay was immunoSEQ multiplex PCR, and TCRdb's table has in-frame clones only and misses some. The sample yields around 130,000 clones, 74% seen once. The V gene's germline CDR1 is SGHRS and CDR2 YFSETQ. The ends were cut back, 0 bases at V and 5 bases at J, with 6 bases in the middle. The CDR3 sequence is 12 residues long. The sequenced material came from PBMCs. The J gene is TRBJ2-7, the V gene TRBV5-1; D is possibly TRBD2 (6 bases). This clonotype was obtained from a woman aged 50 to 60 in good health and CMV-seropositive. For the CDR3, the DNA is TGCGCCAGCAGCTTGGGGGGGGACGAGCAGTACTTC. It encodes CASSLGGDEQYF.